This T cell receptor (beta chain) originates from a study of post-analysis software for immune sequencing data. Study as a whole: Relapsing-remitting, secondary progressive and progressive-relapsing forms made up the multiple sclerosis disease courses. General observations from the study: TRBV5-6, TRBV5-1 and TRBV20-1 were among several TRBV segments more frequent in patients than controls. Strong co-clustering by F measure was seen for same-batch samples. The study found significantly lower normalized Chao1 diversity in multiple sclerosis patients than in controls.

The CDR3 spans 15 residues. Germline-derived CDR1 and CDR2 are WNHNN and SYGVQD (reference sequence). The junction had 7 bases not matched to a gene; V was cut back by 4 bases and J by 3 bases. About this clonotype: Its antigen is unidentified.

Each TCR beta cDNA library carried unique molecular identifiers. The yield from about 1 to 10 million T cells was roughly 500,000 cDNA molecules in total. TCRdb independently ran MiXCR on the PCR reads; one entry per CDR3 protein. The sample includes approximately 770,000 distinct CDR3 sequences, about half of them seen just once. This clonotype was obtained from a girl under 18 with multiple sclerosis. Specimen: blood. This sequence joins TRBV10-1 and TRBJ1-2; TRBD1 aligns across 8 bases. The CDR3 sequence is CASSVRQGNDYGYTF. Written as DNA, the CDR3 is TGCGCCAGCAGTGTGAGACAGGGGAACGACTATGGCTACACCTTC.